Here is one TCR beta chain with its context. Its antigen is not identified. The CDR3 runs 11 residues. V was trimmed by 2 bases and J by 10 bases, leaving 8 bases between them. Using a J-beta primer mix together with a sample-barcoded 5' primer, a second PCR was run for roughly 7 to 11 cycles. In TCRdb, the 5' RACE reads were re-called with MiXCR into one record per CDR3 protein. The sample has 1.4 million to 1.5 million distinct CDR3 sequences, 42% seen once. This entry is derived from a study of blood T cells in healthy people across ages. General study points: Researchers report that TCR beta diversity correlated strongly with naive T cell percentage.

Source material: blood. The gene calls are TRBV12-3 or TRBV12-4 and TRBJ1-2; D remains ambiguous. The clonotype was recovered from a young woman in good health. The CDR3 DNA sequence: TGTGCCAGCAGTTTAAAAGGAGACTACACCTTC. Its protein is CASSLKGDYTF.